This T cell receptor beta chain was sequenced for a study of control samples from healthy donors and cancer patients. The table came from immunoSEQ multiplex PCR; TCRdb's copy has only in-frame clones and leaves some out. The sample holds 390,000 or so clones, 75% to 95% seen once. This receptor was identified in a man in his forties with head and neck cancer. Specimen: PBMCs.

In nucleotides, the CDR3 is TGTGCCAGCTCGAGGAATATGGAAGATACGCAGTATTTT. It is translated as CASSRNMEDTQYF. V and J are TRBV12-3 or TRBV12-4 and TRBJ2-3; D gene ambiguous. V was cut by 8 bases and J by 5 bases, with 14 bases left in between. The CDR3 is 13 amino acids.